One and the same sample provided the 6 T cell receptor beta chains below, sequenced in a study of T cell responses to AZD1222 COVID-19 vaccine. Clones were sequenced by immunoSEQ multiplex PCR, and TCRdb holds only the in-frame ones, with some missing. The repertoire has over 200,000 clones, less than 95% of them found once; the top ten carry approximately 1.5%. Sequencing was performed on peripheral blood, taken 28 days after the second dose of the MenACWY control vaccine. All receptors come from an adult who received the MenACWY meningococcal vaccine as a control.

Concerning this clone itself: Other DNA sequences of this sample code for an identical CDR3. The V gene is TRBV12-3 or TRBV12-4, the J gene TRBJ1-1; tentatively, D is TRBD1 (5 bases). Trimming pared 6 bases from V and 2 bases from J, leaving 10 bases between. This CDR3 has 13 amino acids. The chain's CDR3 is CASSLGENTEAFF. Here the CDR3 DNA reads TGTGCCAGCAGCCTGGGGGAAAACACTGAAGCTTTCTTT.

V gene TRBV5-1 combines with J gene TRBJ2-5; TRBD2 agrees at 9 bases. Germline V gene lookup returns CDR1 SGHRS and CDR2 YFSETQ. The CDR3 totals 14 residues. The V and J ends lost 3 bases and 1 base, in that order; junction bases with no gene match: 1. In nucleotides, the CDR3 is TGCGCCAGCAGCTCAGCGGGGGGCCAAGAGACCCAGTACTTC. Translated, it gives CASSSAGGQETQYF.

The chain uses TRBV7-9 and TRBJ2-5; no clear D gene. CDR1 and CDR2 from the germline V gene are SEHNR and FQNEAQ (reference sequence). The CDR3 contains 13 residues. V was cut by 1 base and J by 5 bases, with 8 bases left in between. CDR3 sequence: CASSLGAGETQYF. CDR3 DNA: TGTGCCAGCAGCTTAGGGGCCGGTGAGACCCAGTACTTC.

V gene TRBV6-5 combines with J gene TRBJ2-3; 7 bases map to TRBD1. The V gene end was trimmed by 6 bases and the J gene end by 0 bases; junction bases not matched to a gene: 3. The CDR3 totals 14 residues. Germline V gives CDR1 MNHEY, CDR2 SVGAGI. Written as DNA, the CDR3 is TGTGCCAGCAGAGGGACAGCTAGCACAGATACGCAGTATTTT. The encoded protein is CASRGTASTDTQYF.

The chain recombines TRBV11-3 with TRBJ2-3; D unclear. V lost 1 base to trimming and J lost 4 bases, with 3 bases between them. This CDR3 is 12 amino acids long. In germline, CDR1 is SGHNT, CDR2 YENEEA. The CDR3 protein is CASSLGADTQYF. CDR3 sequence (DNA): TGTGCCAGCAGCTTAGGGGCAGATACGCAGTATTTT.

The chain uses TRBV9 and TRBJ1-6; D is unresolved. Trimming removed 1 base from V and 5 bases from J, with 7 bases in between. The germline gives CDR1 SGDLS, CDR2 YYNGEE. The CDR3 consists of 14 residues. Here the CDR3 DNA reads TGTGCCAGCAGCGTAAAGGTCAATAATTCACCCCTCCACTTT. Encoded protein: CASSVKVNNSPLHF.